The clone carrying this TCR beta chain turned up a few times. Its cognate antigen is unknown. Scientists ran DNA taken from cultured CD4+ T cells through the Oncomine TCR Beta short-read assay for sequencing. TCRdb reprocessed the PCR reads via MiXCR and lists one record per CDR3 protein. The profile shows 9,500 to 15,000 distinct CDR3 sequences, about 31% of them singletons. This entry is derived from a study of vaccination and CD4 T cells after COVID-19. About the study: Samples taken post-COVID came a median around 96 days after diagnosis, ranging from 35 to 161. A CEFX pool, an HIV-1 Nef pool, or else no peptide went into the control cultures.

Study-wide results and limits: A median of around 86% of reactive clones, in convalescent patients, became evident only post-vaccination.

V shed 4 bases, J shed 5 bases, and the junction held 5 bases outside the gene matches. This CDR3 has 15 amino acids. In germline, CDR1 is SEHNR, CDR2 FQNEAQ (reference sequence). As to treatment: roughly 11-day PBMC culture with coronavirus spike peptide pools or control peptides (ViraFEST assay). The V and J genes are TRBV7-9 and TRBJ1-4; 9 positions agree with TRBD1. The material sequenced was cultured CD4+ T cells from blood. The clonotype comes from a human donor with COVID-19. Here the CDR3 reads CASSSWTGDNEKLFF. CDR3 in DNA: TGTGCCAGCAGCTCCTGGACAGGGGACAATGAAAAACTGTTTTTT.